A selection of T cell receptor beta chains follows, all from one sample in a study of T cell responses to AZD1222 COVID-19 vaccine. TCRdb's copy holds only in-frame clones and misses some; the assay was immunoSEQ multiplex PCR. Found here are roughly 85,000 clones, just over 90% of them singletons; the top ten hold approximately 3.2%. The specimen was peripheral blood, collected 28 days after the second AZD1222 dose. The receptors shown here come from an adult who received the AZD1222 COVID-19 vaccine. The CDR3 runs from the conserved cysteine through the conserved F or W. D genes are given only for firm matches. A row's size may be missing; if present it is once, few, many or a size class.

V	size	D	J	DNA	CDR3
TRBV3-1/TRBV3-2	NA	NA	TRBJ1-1	TGTGCCAGCAGGGGCACTGAAGCTTTCTTT	CASRGTEAFF
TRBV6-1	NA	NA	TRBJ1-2	TGTGCCAGCAGTGAACCGACAGCTCATCTGTATGGCTACACCTTC	CASSEPTAHLYGYTF
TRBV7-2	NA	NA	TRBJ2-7	TGTGCCAGCAGCACCGCAAGCTCATCGGGGTGGGAGCAGTACTTC	CASSTASSSGWEQYF
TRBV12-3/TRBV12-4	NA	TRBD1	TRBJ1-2	TGTGCCAGCAATCGCGGACAGGGGGTCTACACCTTC	CASNRGQGVYTF
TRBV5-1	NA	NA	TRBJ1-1	TGCGCCAGCAGCCTGGCCCCGGGCATTGACACTGAAGCTTTCTTT	CASSLAPGIDTEAFF
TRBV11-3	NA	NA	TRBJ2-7	TGTGCCAGCAGCTTAGGGGGGGGACAAGACTACGAGCAGTACTTC	CASSLGGGQDYEQYF
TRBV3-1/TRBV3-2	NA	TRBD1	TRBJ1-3	TGTGCCAGCAGCCCCCTGTCGACAGGGGGGGAGAACATATATTTT	CASSPLSTGGENIYF
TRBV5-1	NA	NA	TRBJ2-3	TGCGCCAGCAGCTCTGGGGTCGTCACAGATACGCAGTATTTT	CASSSGVVTDTQYF
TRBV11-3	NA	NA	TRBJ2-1	TGTGCCAGCACCTCGAGCGGAGCCACGGAAGCCATTGAGCAGTTCTTC	CASTSSGATEAIEQFF
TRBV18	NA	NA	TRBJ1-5	TGTGCCAGCTCAGGTGGGGGCAATCAGCCCCAGCATTTT	CASSGGGNQPQHF
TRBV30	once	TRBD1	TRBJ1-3	TGTGCCTGGAGTGGACAGGGGGCTACGAGCTCTGGAAACACCATATATTTT	CAWSGQGATSSGNTIYF